Presented here are 11 T cell receptor beta chains from one specimen sequenced in a study of shared T cell receptors in the human thymus (dated by TCRdb to the early 2020s). Receptor libraries were prepared by the immunoSEQ multiplex PCR assay. The immuneACCESS repertoire file appears here via TCRdb, limited to in-frame rearrangements. These files lack a portion of the clones; in checked studies, under half of the deficit traces to unresolved V genes, and the cause of the others is not known. This sample gives hundreds of thousands of clones in total; approximately 88% of them show up just once. The ten largest clones capture 0.0095% to 0.012% of the sample. The same sample was also studied in work on human thymus T cells.

Source material: thymocytes. These receptors all stem from a boy younger than two with a congenital heart defect. Donor details come from another sample of the same person, matched by shared clones.

The rearrangement links TRBV10-1 to TRBJ2-5; perhaps TRBD2 as D (5 bases). Germline CDR1 WNHNN, CDR2 SYGVQD (reference sequence). The CDR3 totals 15 residues. The V end was cut by 1 base, the J end by 2 bases, with 11 bases between. The CDR3 is CASSEFSRDQETQYF. Here the CDR3 DNA reads TGCGCCAGCAGTGAGTTTTCGAGGGATCAAGAGACCCAGTACTTC.

The chain couples TRBV25-1 to TRBJ2-7, with D unclear. From germline, CDR1 is MGHDK and CDR2 SYGVNS. This CDR3 has 12 residues. V was clipped by 3 bases and J by 5 bases, with 8 bases between them. Here the CDR3 reads CASSDRVDEQYF. CDR3 bases: TGTGCCAGCAGTGACCGGGTTGACGAGCAGTACTTC.

The rearrangement joins TRBV4-2 to TRBJ2-5; 12 bases are a match to TRBD2. Trimming at V came to 4 bases and at J to 3 bases, leaving 12 bases not matched to a gene. Germline CDR1 LGHNA, CDR2 YNFKEQ. The CDR3 totals 18 residues. The CDR3 sequence: CASSPRASGRVIKETQYF. CDR3 sequence (DNA): TGTGCCAGCAGCCCCCGAGCTAGCGGGAGGGTGATCAAAGAGACCCAGTACTTC.

The chain joins TRBV28 to TRBJ2-5; perhaps TRBD2 as D (7 bases). V was cut by 8 bases and J by 5 bases, with 18 bases left in between. CDR1 MDHEN and CDR2 SYDVKM come from the germline V gene. This CDR3 is built from 14 residues. DNA of the CDR3: TGTGCCAGCGGGGACTACAGGGCAGGGGAGACCCAGTACTTC. Translation: CASGDYRAGETQYF.

V gene TRBV10-3 combines with J gene TRBJ2-1; 13 bases agree with TRBD2. The germline CDR1 and CDR2 sequences are ENHRY and SYGVKD. The trim removed 4 bases at V and 10 bases at J, leaving 4 bases unmatched. The CDR3 is 14 residues long. The CDR3 sequence is CAISALAGGPEQFF. CDR3 DNA sequence: TGTGCCATCAGTGCACTAGCGGGAGGGCCCGAGCAGTTCTTC.

The chain carries TRBV2 and TRBJ2-1; D call uncertain. V gave up 8 bases and J gave up 2 bases, with 13 bases separating them. CDR1 is SNHLY and CDR2 is FYNNEI in the germline V gene. CDR3 length equals 14 residues. The CDR3 protein is CASSRGVAYNEQFF. The CDR3 DNA follows: TGTGCCAGCTCCAGAGGCGTCGCCTACAATGAGCAGTTCTTC.

The genes are TRBV4-3 and TRBJ2-2; D might be TRBD1 (5 bases). CDR1 is LGHNA and CDR2 is YSLEER in the germline V gene. CDR3 length: 14 amino acids. V lost 6 bases and J 8 bases, leaving 16 bases between the germline ends. This CDR3 reads CASSPSQGRGELFF. CDR3 bases: TGCGCCAGCAGTCCCTCCCAGGGTCGGGGGGAGCTGTTTTTT.

The rearrangement links TRBV30 to TRBJ2-7; TRBD2 matches 8 bases. The V segment lost 2 bases and the J segment 3 bases; nucleotides outside the gene matches: 27. The CDR3 length is 21 residues. Germline CDR1 and CDR2: GTSNPN and SVGIG (reference sequence). The CDR3 sequence: CAWSRPTGKGGEREIRYEQYF. CDR3 bases: TGTGCCTGGAGTCGACCCACAGGGAAAGGTGGTGAGCGGGAGATCCGCTACGAGCAGTACTTC. Together with reference TRBV30 and TRBJ2-7, the CDR3 gives the full variable domain: SQTIHQWPATLVQPVGSPLSLECTVEGTSNPNLYWYRQAAGRGLQLLFYSVGIGQISSEVPQNLSASRPQDRQFILSSKKLLLSDSGFYLCAWSRPTGKGGEREIRYEQYFGPGTRLTVT.

The chain is built from TRBV10-2 and TRBJ2-5; 11 nucleotides align to TRBD1. Trimming at V came to 6 bases and at J to 0 bases, leaving 3 bases not matched to a gene. The V gene's germline CDR1 is WSHSY and CDR2 SAAADI. This CDR3 is built from 15 residues. The CDR3 reads CASSRDRGYQETQYF. CDR3 sequence (DNA): TGCGCCAGCAGCCGGGACAGGGGGTACCAAGAGACCCAGTACTTC.

The chain couples TRBV11-2 to TRBJ1-1, with D perhaps matching TRBD1 (5 bases). The CDR3 contains 15 residues. In germline, CDR1 is SGHAT, CDR2 FQNNGV. With 0 bases removed from V and 9 bases from J, the gap between germline ends came to 17 bases. In DNA, the CDR3 is TGTGCCAGCAGCTTAGATCGGGATAGGGGAGGGAAAGCTTTCTTT. Translation gives CASSLDRDRGGKAFF.

In DNA, the CDR3 is TGTGCCAGCAGCTTTACGGGACAGGGGGCCTCTGGGGCCAACGTCCTGACTTTC. Encoded protein: CASSFTGQGASGANVLTF. The chain combines TRBV11-3 with TRBJ2-6; 12 bases agree with TRBD1. This CDR3 is 18 amino acids long. V gave up 3 bases and J gave up 0 bases; unmatched junction bases: 3. Germline lookup yields CDR1 SGHNT and CDR2 YENEEA.